This TCR beta chain stems from a study of control samples from healthy donors and cancer patients. The CDR3 is made up of 12 amino acids. Trimming shortened V by 4 bases and J by 1 base, and 5 bases separated the two germline ends. Per the germline V gene, CDR1 is SGHRS and CDR2 is YFSETQ. TCRdb keeps only in-frame clones here, not all; method: immunoSEQ multiplex PCR. This table holds approximately 120,000 clones, 90% found once. This sequence joins TRBV5-1 and TRBJ1-1; no definite D call. The specimen was blood. This sequence originates from a human donor in good health. The donor label of this sample is uncertain. CDR3 region: CASSEGNTEAFF. In DNA form, the CDR3 reads TGCGCCAGCAGCGAGGGGAACACTGAAGCTTTCTTT.